The table lists the clone carrying this T cell receptor beta chain with a few counts. Profiling relied on immunoSEQ multiplex PCR, and the TCRdb table lists in-frame clones only, not all of them. The table shows under 200,000 clones, with about 85% occurring only once. The data were taken from a study of blood T cell repertoires in COVID-19. Across the study: Samples of COVID-19 (acute and convalescent) were obtained from the United States, Italy and Spain.

Trimming took off 0 bases at V and 0 bases at J, with 4 bases between the two ends. The CDR3 totals 14 residues. Germline CDR1 is LGHNT and CDR2 is FRNRAP. Sequencing was done on a sample of peripheral blood. The sequence came from a woman in her 70s with COVID-19, enrolled during active disease. V and J are TRBV12-5 and TRBJ2-3, with D hard to call. The CDR3 nucleotides are TGTGCTAGTGGTTTGGTATTAAGCACAGATACGCAGTATTTT. It is translated as CASGLVLSTDTQYF.